This section outlines one TCR beta chain sequence together with its context. Antigen: not known. This entry is derived from a study of T cells after yellow fever vaccination. In TCRdb, the 5' RACE reads were re-called with MiXCR into one record per CDR3 protein. This sample has about 320,000 distinct CDR3 sequences, with approximately 4.3% found just once. The study, taken as a whole, reports: On re-exposure, the response was weaker but peaked faster, at day 5 versus 15.

The CDR3 length is 16 residues. V was clipped by 4 bases and J by 0 bases; unmatched bases: 6. The V gene's germline CDR1 is KGHDR and CDR2 SFDVKD. Sequences were derived from PBMCs, sampled 15 days after the yellow fever booster vaccination. The chain has TRBV24-1 and TRBJ2-3; 7 bases map to TRBD1. The clonotype comes from a man aged 18 to 30 who received the YFV17D yellow fever vaccine. CDR3 DNA: TGTGCCACCAGTGACCCAGGGGGAAGCAGCACAGATACGCAGTATTTT. Translated: CATSDPGGSSTDTQYF.